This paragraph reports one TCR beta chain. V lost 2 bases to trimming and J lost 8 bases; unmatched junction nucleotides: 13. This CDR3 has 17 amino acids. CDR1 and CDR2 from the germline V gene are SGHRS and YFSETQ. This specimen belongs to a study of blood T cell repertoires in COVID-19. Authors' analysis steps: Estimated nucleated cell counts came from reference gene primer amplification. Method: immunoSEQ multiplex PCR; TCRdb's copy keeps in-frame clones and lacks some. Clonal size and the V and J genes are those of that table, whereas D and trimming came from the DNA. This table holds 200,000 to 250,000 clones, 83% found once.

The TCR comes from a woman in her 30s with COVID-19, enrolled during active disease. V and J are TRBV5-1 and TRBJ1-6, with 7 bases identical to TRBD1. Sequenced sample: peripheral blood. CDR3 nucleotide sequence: TGCGCCAGCAGCTTCCGAGGGGGCGGGGGGGAGCATTCACCCCTCCACTTT. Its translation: CASSFRGGGGEHSPLHF.